These 17 T cell receptor beta chains originate from one sample sequenced in a study of shared clonotypes between healthy human individuals. Clones were read by immunoSEQ multiplex PCR, and TCRdb kept only the in-frame ones, dropping some. The sample lists 550,000 to 700,000 clones; approximately 73% were seen once. Sequences were obtained from memory CD4+ T cells sorted from blood. The subset was: CD45RA-negative fraction. The receptors shown here come from a woman in her 30s in good health.

The chain couples TRBV6-1 to TRBJ2-1; 14 bases fit TRBD2. This CDR3 has 15 residues. Looked up from germline, CDR1 is MNHNS and CDR2 is SASEGT. The J segment lost 6 bases and the V segment lost 7 bases, leaving 5 bases of the junction unmatched. CDR3 in DNA: TGTGCCAGCACCCCGACTAGCGGGAGGGTCAATGAGCAGTTCTTC. Encoded protein: CASTPTSGRVNEQFF.

The rearrangement uses TRBV28 and TRBJ1-2; possibly TRBD1 for D (6 bases). The germline V and J ends were trimmed by 6 bases and 4 bases, with 15 bases remaining between them. Germline V gene data show CDR1 as MDHEN and CDR2 as SYDVKM. The CDR3 has 14 amino acids. The CDR3 spells CASRLLGAAYGYTF. The CDR3 DNA reads as TGTGCCAGCAGGTTGCTGGGGGCAGCCTATGGCTACACCTTC.

The CDR3 here is CASSPIGRFYGYTF. In DNA form, the CDR3 reads TGTGCCAGCAGCCCAATAGGACGGTTTTATGGCTACACCTTC. The chain carries TRBV28 and TRBJ1-2, with unresolved D. The CDR3 has 14 residues. The V end was cut by 6 bases, the J end by 5 bases, with 16 bases between. The germline V gene has CDR1 MDHEN and CDR2 SYDVKM.

This clone came up a few times. V is TRBV6-5 and J is TRBJ1-2; tentative D call: TRBD1 (5 bases). V lost 2 bases to trimming and J lost 3 bases, with 10 bases between them. The CDR3 extends over 14 amino acids. CDR1 and CDR2 (germline): MNHEY, SVGAGI. CDR3 nucleotides: TGTGCCAGCAGTTACAGGGGAATGGACTATGGCTACACCTTC. Protein sequence: CASSYRGMDYGYTF.

The sample holds many counts of this clone. The chain couples TRBV2 to TRBJ2-2, with TRBD2 matching over 11 bases. J gave up 2 bases and V 4 bases, and 9 bases lay outside the gene matches. This CDR3 is 18 amino acids long. Per the germline V gene, CDR1 is SNHLY and CDR2 is FYNNEI. The CDR3 bases are TGTGCCAGCAGTGGGGATAATAGCGGGAGGGCCAACACCGGGGAGCTGTTTTTT. The encoded protein is CASSGDNSGRANTGELFF. Together with reference TRBV2 and TRBJ2-2, the CDR3 gives the full variable domain: EPEVTQTPSHQVTQMGQEVILRCVPISNHLYFYWYRQILGQKVEFLVSFYNNEISEKSEIFDDQFSVERPDGSNFTLKIRSTKLEDSAMYFCASSGDNSGRANTGELFFGEGSRLTVL.

The chain combines TRBV4-2 with TRBJ1-1; TRBD1 matches at 7 bases. Trimming removed 0 bases from V and 6 bases from J; junction bases left unmatched: 22. Germline V gene lookup returns CDR1 LGHNA and CDR2 YNFKEQ. There are 20 residues in the CDR3. CDR3 sequence (DNA): TGTGCCAGCAGCCAAGATTCGAGACAGGGTGTCCCCCACAGAGACGCTGAAGCTTTCTTT. Its protein is CASSQDSRQGVPHRDAEAFF.

V is TRBV5-4 and J is TRBJ2-3; maybe TRBD2 (7 bases). CDR1 and CDR2 from the germline V gene are SGHNT and YYREEE (reference sequence). With 3 bases removed from V and 6 bases from J, the gap between germline ends came to 20 bases. This CDR3 is built from 16 residues. The CDR3 nucleotides are TGTGCCAGCAGCTCGGACAGTAGGGGAGGGATGGATACGCAGTATTTT. Translated, it gives CASSSDSRGGMDTQYF.

CDR3 sequence reads: CASSEDLRRETQYF. The CDR3 DNA sequence: TGTGCCAGCAGTGAAGATTTGAGGAGAGAGACCCAGTACTTC. V and J are TRBV6-1 and TRBJ2-5; D gene uncertain. Between the trimmed V and J ends, which lost 1 base and 4 bases, there was a span of 10 bases. The CDR3 totals 14 residues. Per the germline V gene, CDR1 is MNHNS and CDR2 is SASEGT.

This CDR3 is CASTALRINYGYTF. DNA of the CDR3: TGTGCCAGCACTGCTCTAAGAATTAACTATGGCTACACCTTC. The rearrangement uses TRBV6-6 and TRBJ1-2; D call uncertain. The CDR3 totals 14 residues. V was trimmed by 7 bases and J by 1 base, leaving 13 bases between them. CDR1 and CDR2 (germline): MNHNY, SVGAGI (reference sequence).

This clone was observed at least ten times. This chain joins TRBV27 and TRBJ2-7; a possible D gene is TRBD1 (5 bases). The V gene lost 2 bases and the J gene lost 4 bases, with 9 bases spanning the gap. Germline lookup yields CDR1 MNHEY and CDR2 SMNVEV (reference sequence). The CDR3 has 13 amino acids. CDR3 sequence (DNA): TGTGCCAGCAGTTTAACAGGATTTTACGAGCAGTACTTC. Its translation is CASSLTGFYEQYF.

The chain recombines TRBV2 with TRBJ1-5; D gene unclear. This CDR3 contains 14 residues. V dropped 11 bases and J dropped 5 bases, with 19 bases sitting between them. Germline CDR1 and CDR2: SNHLY and FYNNEI. The CDR3 loop is CAAGRNSGDQPQHF. The CDR3 DNA reads TGTGCCGCAGGTCGTAATTCGGGCGATCAGCCCCAGCATTTT.

The rearrangement uses TRBV5-1 and TRBJ2-5; 16 nucleotides agree with TRBD2. V lost 5 bases, J lost 5 bases, and 15 bases stayed unmatched. The CDR3 has 19 residues. Germline V CDR1 and CDR2: SGHRS, YFSETQ. CDR3 sequence reads: CASRPGGTSGRALRETQYF. CDR3 DNA: TGCGCCAGCAGGCCAGGGGGGACTAGCGGGAGGGCCCTCCGGGAGACCCAGTACTTC.

Comments on this clone: The same CDR3 can be traced to other DNA sequences in this sample. V gene TRBV30 combines with J gene TRBJ2-1, with a weak D call TRBD1 (6 bases). Germline loops: CDR1 GTSNPN, CDR2 SVGIG (reference sequence). The CDR3 consists of 16 residues. Trimming shortened V by 2 bases and J by 5 bases, and 19 bases separated the two germline ends. The CDR3 sequence is CAWSPKGRGLHNEQFF. DNA of the CDR3: TGTGCCTGGAGTCCCAAAGGAAGGGGGTTACACAATGAGCAGTTCTTC.

V and J are TRBV5-4 and TRBJ2-6; 15 positions match TRBD2. Per germline, CDR1 SGHNT and CDR2 YYREEE (reference sequence). The CDR3 length is 18 residues. V shed 4 bases and J 1 base; nucleotides not matched to a gene: 3. CDR3 coding DNA: TGTGCCAGCAGCCAGGGACTAGCGGGAGGATCTGGGGCCAACGTCCTGACTTTC. Its protein product is CASSQGLAGGSGANVLTF.

The chain has TRBV4-1 and TRBJ1-5, with 7 bases aligning to TRBD1. Losses at the gene ends were 6 bases for V and 5 bases for J; bases not matched to a gene: 7. This CDR3 region has 14 residues. Looked up from germline, CDR1 is MGHRA and CDR2 is YSYEKL. CDR3 residues: CASSLTGNDQPQHF. The CDR3 coding sequence is TGCGCCAGCAGTCTGACAGGGAACGATCAGCCCCAGCATTTT.

The V gene is TRBV15, the J gene TRBJ2-3; D is unresolved. This CDR3 spans 15 amino acids. Between the trimmed V and J ends, which lost 1 base and 3 bases, there was a span of 11 bases. Germline V gene data show CDR1 as LNHNV and CDR2 as YYDKDF (reference sequence). The CDR3 DNA sequence: TGTGCCACCAGCAGAGCGATGGGGTTGACAGATACGCAGTATTTT. It encodes CATSRAMGLTDTQYF.

The rearrangement joins TRBV11-2 to TRBJ1-1; D not certain. CDR1 and CDR2 from the germline V gene are SGHAT and FQNNGV. Trimming removed 3 bases at V and 7 bases at J, with 9 bases between. The CDR3 runs 12 residues. CDR3 protein: CASSFPGGEAFF. CDR3 nucleotides: TGTGCCAGCAGCTTCCCTGGCGGTGAAGCTTTCTTT.